This entry lists 14 T cell receptor beta chains sequenced from one sample in a study of graft-versus-host responses after intestinal transplantation. Assay: immunoSEQ multiplex PCR; the TCRdb copy retains only in-frame clones and omits some. The table has tens of thousands of clones, 80% to 95% seen once. Specimen: PBMCs, collected around 820 days after a first intestinal transplant, on the day of a second. The receptors shown here come from a human patient who received an intestinal transplant, so some T cells may come from the graft donor.

V and J are TRBV2 and TRBJ1-4; unclear D gene. The CDR3 has 13 amino acids. CDR1 and CDR2 from the germline V gene are SNHLY and FYNNEI. Deletions cut 7 bases from V and 3 bases from J, with 9 bases between. The CDR3 DNA follows: TGTGCCAGCAAGAGGATCCCTAATGAAAAACTGTTTTTT. Protein sequence: CASKRIPNEKLFF.

This chain joins TRBV6-5 and TRBJ2-5; D not resolved. Germline loops: CDR1 MNHEY, CDR2 SVGAGI. The CDR3 is made up of 12 amino acids. Trimming cost V 6 bases and J 0 bases, with 5 bases left between them. The CDR3: CASSQYQETQYF. The CDR3 bases are TGTGCCAGCAGCCAGTACCAAGAGACCCAGTACTTC.

The rearrangement links TRBV7-8 to TRBJ2-6, with 12 bases matching TRBD1. CDR1 is SGHVS and CDR2 is FQNEAQ in the germline V gene. The length of the CDR3 is 18 residues. V lost 5 bases and J lost 2; bases outside the gene matches: 7. CDR3 sequence reads: CASSPKGTGGTGANVLTF. CDR3 bases: TGTGCCAGCAGCCCGAAGGGGACAGGGGGCACTGGGGCCAACGTCCTGACTTTC.

The genes are TRBV14 and TRBJ2-5; possibly TRBD2 for D (5 bases). The CDR3 consists of 14 residues. The V gene's germline CDR1 is SGHDN and CDR2 FVKESK. V lost 0 bases and J lost 5, with 10 bases in between. CDR3 region: CASSQEAGVETQYF. The CDR3 region has the DNA TGTGCCAGCAGCCAAGAGGCCGGGGTGGAGACCCAGTACTTC.

The genes are TRBV4-1 and TRBJ2-7; tentatively, D is TRBD2 (5 bases). The V end lost 1 base, the J end lost 2 bases, and 12 bases lay between the germline ends. Germline CDR1 is MGHRA and CDR2 is YSYEKL. This CDR3 has 15 residues. The DNA of the CDR3 is TGCGCCAGCAGCCAAGCCCCGGGGATTCCCTACGAGCAGTACTTC. Translating gives CASSQAPGIPYEQYF.

This clone was observed a handful of times. The rearrangement links TRBV7-9 to TRBJ2-3; TRBD2 matches at 14 bases. The junction had 11 bases not matched to a gene; V was cut back by 5 bases and J by 1 base. Germline CDR1 is SEHNR and CDR2 is FQNEAQ (reference sequence). CDR3 length: 19 amino acids. The CDR3 here is CASSIGTSGRRLGTDTQYF. The CDR3 DNA sequence: TGTGCCAGCAGCATAGGGACTAGCGGGAGAAGGCTCGGCACAGATACGCAGTATTTT.

The chain couples TRBV7-2 to TRBJ1-6; the D is unclear. The CDR3 has 13 amino acids. Germline lookup yields CDR1 SGHTA and CDR2 FQGNSA. Trimming removed 3 bases from V and 7 bases from J, with 7 bases in between. The CDR3 coding sequence is TGTGCCAGCAGCTTTCCCGGGAATTCACCCCTCCACTTT. Its translation: CASSFPGNSPLHF.

J is TRBJ2-1 and V is TRBV6-5; TRBD2 matches at 8 bases. This CDR3 comprises 15 residues. Germline values: CDR1 MNHEY, CDR2 SVGAGI. J gave up 4 bases and V 8 bases, and 10 bases lay outside the gene matches. CDR3 sequence (DNA): TGTGCCAGCGGACCCAGCGGGAGTCGTTACAATGAGCAGTTCTTC. It translates to CASGPSGSRYNEQFF.

The chain couples TRBV27 to TRBJ2-5, with 8 bases identical to TRBD2. The end of the DNA is better explained by TRBJ2-7, so the J call may be wrong. The CDR3 is made up of 15 amino acids. In germline, CDR1 is MNHEY, CDR2 SMNVEV (reference sequence). CDR3 bases: TGTGCCAGCAGTTTAAGCGGGAGTAGCTCCTACGAGCAGTACTTC. Protein product: CASSLSGSSSYEQYF.

The CDR3 DNA reads TGTGCCAGCAGCTTAGCGCTGTACTACAATGAGCAGTTCTTC. Its translation: CASSLALYYNEQFF. The genes are TRBV7-9 and TRBJ2-1; D ambiguous. CDR1 and CDR2 (germline): SEHNR, FQNEAQ (reference sequence). The CDR3 has 14 residues. V lost 0 bases and J 3 bases, leaving 6 bases between the germline ends.

J is TRBJ1-1 and V is TRBV7-8; no firm D call. In germline, CDR1 is SGHVS, CDR2 FQNEAQ. CDR3 length: 17 amino acids. V was clipped by 0 bases and J by 2 bases, with 16 bases between them. The CDR3 coding sequence is TGTGCCAGCAGCTTAGCAAGCGGACCGAGAACAAACACTGAAGCTTTCTTT. It yields the protein CASSLASGPRTNTEAFF.

The V call is TRBV4-1, the J call TRBJ2-1; TRBD1 or TRBD2 may be the D gene (6 bases each). Germline-derived CDR1 and CDR2 are MGHRA and YSYEKL. CDR3 length: 15 residues. The V end lost 1 base, the J end lost 8 bases, and 15 bases lay between the germline ends. DNA of the CDR3: TGCGCCAGCAGCCAAGGAGGGGGGCTTTGGGATGAGCAGTTCTTC. Its protein is CASSQGGGLWDEQFF.

The CDR3 sequence is CASSWTSGRPDTQYF. The CDR3 region has the DNA TGCGCCAGCAGCTGGACTAGCGGGAGACCAGATACGCAGTATTTT. The rearrangement joins TRBV5-1 to TRBJ2-3; 13 nucleotides line up with TRBD2. V gave up 3 bases and J gave up 4 bases; unmatched junction bases: 2. Germline CDR1 and CDR2: SGHRS and YFSETQ. The length of the CDR3 is 15 residues. Full variable domain (outside the CDR3, taken from reference TRBV5-1 and TRBJ2-3): KAGVTQTPRYLIKTRGQQVTLSCSPISGHRSVSWYQQTPGQGLQFLFEYFSETQRNKGNFPGRFSGRQFSNSRSEMNVSTLELGDSALYLCASSWTSGRPDTQYFGPGTRLTVL.

The chain recombines TRBV7-6 with TRBJ1-2; TRBD1 agrees at 9 bases. CDR3 length: 14 amino acids. Trimming cost V 5 bases and J 3 bases; bases outside gene matches: 4. Germline CDR1 reads SGHVS; CDR2 reads FNYEAQ. The CDR3 DNA sequence: TGTGCCAGCAGCCCGCGACAGGGGGACTATGGCTACACCTTC. Protein sequence: CASSPRQGDYGYTF.